This TCR beta chain was documented in a study of T cell changes during pregnancy in multiple sclerosis. Profiled with immunoSEQ multiplex PCR; TCRdb holds only in-frame clones, not every one. Of around 100,000 clones listed, 75% to 95% are singletons. Germline V CDR1 and CDR2: MNHEY, SMNVEV (reference sequence). CDR3 length: 14 residues. The V end lost 0 bases, the J end lost 4 bases, and 9 bases lay between the germline ends. The chain employs TRBV27 and TRBJ1-2, with D possibly matching TRBD1 (6 bases). The source was peripheral blood, collected in the second trimester of pregnancy. The clonotype was recovered from a female donor with multiple sclerosis, enrolled in a pregnancy study. The CDR3 sequence: CASSLSRGGYGYTF. The CDR3 DNA sequence: TGTGCCAGCAGTTTATCAAGGGGGGGCTATGGCTACACCTTC.